The entry below describes one T cell receptor beta chain. The antigen remains undetermined. The V gene lost 5 bases and the J gene lost 3 bases, with 11 bases spanning the gap. The CDR3 totals 12 residues. Germline CDR1 reads SQVTM; CDR2 reads ANQGSEA. This record belongs to a study of tumor-infiltrating lymphocytes in primary liver carcinoma. Overall study context: Among the tumors, stages were T1-T3 N0M0 and sizes roughly 4.2 to 10 cm. Sequencing of the samples generated roughly 3.65 to 7.13 million productive TCRbeta reads, with similar yields across tissue types.

Alongside blood RNA obtained from unsorted whole blood, germline DNA was also extracted. No patient had received treatment, and all had chronic HBV infection. A constant-region primer served to make TCR beta cDNA from approximately 490 ng total RNA. What produced the TCR beta libraries was three nested multiplex PCR rounds using slightly modified ARM-PCR. TRBV1-TRBV30 forward primers and a C-beta reverse primer were used in the first two PCR rounds, which each ran for approximately 10 cycles. A single record per CDR3 protein comes from TCRdb applying MiXCR to the multiplex PCR reads. The repertoire includes 300,000 to 400,000 distinct CDR3 sequences, less than 75% of them detected once, and about 6% sits in the top ten. Findings of the study overall: Blood trailed tumors significantly in top-250-clone fraction (p = 0.039).

This clonotype was obtained from a man aged 35-49 years with primary liver carcinoma and hepatitis B virus infection. Sequenced material: peripheral blood. This chain links TRBV29-1 with TRBJ2-7; D might be TRBD2 (5 bases). The CDR3 region is CSVLATHYEQYF. CDR3 in DNA: TGCAGCGTTCTAGCCACCCACTACGAGCAGTACTTC.